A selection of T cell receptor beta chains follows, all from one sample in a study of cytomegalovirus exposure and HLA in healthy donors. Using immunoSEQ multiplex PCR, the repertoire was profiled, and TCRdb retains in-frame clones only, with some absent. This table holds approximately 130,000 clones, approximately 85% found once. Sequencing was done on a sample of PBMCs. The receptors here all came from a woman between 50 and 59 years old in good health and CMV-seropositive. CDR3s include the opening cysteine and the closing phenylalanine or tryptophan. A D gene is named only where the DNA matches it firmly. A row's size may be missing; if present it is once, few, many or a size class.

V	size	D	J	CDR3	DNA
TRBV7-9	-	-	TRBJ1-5	CASTRGNQPQHF	TGTGCCAGCACCAGGGGAAATCAGCCCCAGCATTTT
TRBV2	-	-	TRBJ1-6	CASRGGGVAYNSPLHF	TGTGCCAGCAGGGGAGGGGGGGTTGCCTATAATTCACCCCTCCACTTT
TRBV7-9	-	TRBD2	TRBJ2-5	CASRPTSGPQETQYF	TGTGCTAGCAGACCAACTAGCGGACCACAAGAGACCCAGTACTTC
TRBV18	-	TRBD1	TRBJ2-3	CASSGRDSYTDTQYF	TGTGCCAGCTCGGGTCGGGACAGCTACACAGATACGCAGTATTTT
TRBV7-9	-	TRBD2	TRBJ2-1	CASSSGLAGHYNEQFF	TGTGCCAGCAGCTCGGGACTAGCGGGACACTACAATGAGCAGTTCTTC
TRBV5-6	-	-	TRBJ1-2	CASSLTAVYGYTF	TGTGCCAGCAGCCTGACAGCAGTTTATGGCTACACCTTC
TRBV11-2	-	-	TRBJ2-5	CASSLARGRYQETQYF	TGTGCCAGCAGCTTAGCGCGGGGGCGATACCAAGAGACCCAGTACTTC
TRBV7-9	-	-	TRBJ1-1	CASSRRENEFGTFF	TGTGCCAGCAGCCGCCGTGAGAATGAGTTCGGGACTTTCTTT
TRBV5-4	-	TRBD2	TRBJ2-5	CASSRGGRQETQYF	TGTGCCAGCAGCCGCGGGGGAAGGCAAGAGACCCAGTACTTC
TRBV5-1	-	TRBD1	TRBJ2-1	CASSLTGGSYNEQFF	TGCGCCAGCAGCTTGACAGGGGGGTCCTACAATGAGCAGTTCTTC
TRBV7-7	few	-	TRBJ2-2	CASSTLDGTNTGELFF	TGTGCTAGCAGCACCTTGGACGGGACGAACACCGGGGAGCTGTTTTTT
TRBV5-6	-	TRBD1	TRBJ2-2	CASSLGRGPTGELFF	TGTGCCAGCAGCTTAGGCAGGGGGCCCACCGGGGAGCTGTTTTTT
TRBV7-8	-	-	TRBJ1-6	CASSPSRGSLSSSYNSPLHF	TGTGCCAGCAGTCCATCTCGGGGGAGCCTTTCCAGCTCCTATAATTCACCCCTCCACTTT
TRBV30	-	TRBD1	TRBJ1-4	CAWSDRGRSEKLFF	TGTGCCTGGAGCGACAGGGGGCGAAGCGAAAAACTGTTTTTT
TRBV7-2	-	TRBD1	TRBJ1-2	CASSLGTAYGYTF	TGTGCCAGCAGCCTCGGGACAGCCTATGGCTACACCTTC
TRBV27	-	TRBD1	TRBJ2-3	CASRNRGSHTDTQYF	TGTGCCAGCAGGAACAGGGGGTCCCACACAGATACGCAGTATTTT
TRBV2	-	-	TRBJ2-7	CASSRTASYEQYF	TGTGCCAGCAGCAGGACAGCCTCCTACGAGCAGTACTTC
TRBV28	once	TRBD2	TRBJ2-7	CASFSGSRSYEQYF	TGTGCCAGCTTTAGCGGGAGTCGGTCCTACGAGCAGTACTTC
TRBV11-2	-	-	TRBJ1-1	CASSRGLLNTEAFF	TGTGCCAGCAGCAGGGGACTCTTGAACACTGAAGCTTTCTTT
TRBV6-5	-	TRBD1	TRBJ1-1	CASSFAGTGNTEAFF	TGTGCCAGCAGTTTCGCCGGGACAGGGAACACTGAAGCTTTCTTT
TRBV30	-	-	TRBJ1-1	CAWTQAGPEAFF	TGTGCCTGGACCCAAGCAGGGCCTGAAGCTTTCTTT
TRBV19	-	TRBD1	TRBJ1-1	CASALQTGAGAEAFF	TGTGCCAGTGCCCTACAAACAGGGGCGGGTGCTGAAGCTTTCTTT
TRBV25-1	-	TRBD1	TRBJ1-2	CASSEGTGVYGYTF	TGTGCCAGCAGTGAAGGGACAGGGGTTTATGGCTACACCTTC
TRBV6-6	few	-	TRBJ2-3	CAGRRGTDTQYF	TGTGCCGGCAGAAGGGGAACAGATACGCAGTATTTT
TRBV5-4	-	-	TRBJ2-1	CASSLGRRNEQFF	TGTGCCAGCAGCCTGGGACGGAGAAATGAGCAGTTCTTC
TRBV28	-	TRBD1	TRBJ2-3	CASSFPLTGLDTDTQYF	TGTGCCAGCAGTTTCCCGTTGACAGGGCTTGACACAGATACGCAGTATTTT
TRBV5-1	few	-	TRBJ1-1	CASGITGNTEAFF	TGCGCCAGCGGGATAACAGGGAACACTGAAGCTTTCTTT
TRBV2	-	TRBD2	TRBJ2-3	CASNGLAGRTDTQYF	TGTGCCAGCAACGGACTAGCGGGACGCACAGATACGCAGTATTTT
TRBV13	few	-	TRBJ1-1	CASSLAGRAEAFF	TGTGCCAGCAGCTTAGCAGGGAGGGCTGAAGCTTTCTTT
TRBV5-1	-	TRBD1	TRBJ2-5	CASSLAQGDRKTQYF	TGCGCCAGCAGCTTGGCACAAGGGGACAGAAAGACCCAGTACTTC
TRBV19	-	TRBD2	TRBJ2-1	CASSIIASGYYNEQFF	TGTGCCAGTAGTATAATAGCTAGCGGATACTACAATGAGCAGTTCTTC
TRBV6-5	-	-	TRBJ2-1	CASSSGVSYNEQFF	TGTGCCAGCAGCTCAGGGGTCTCCTACAATGAGCAGTTCTTC
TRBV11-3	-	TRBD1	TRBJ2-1	CASSWGGDRVNNEQFF	TGTGCCAGCAGCTGGGGAGGGGACAGGGTCAACAATGAGCAGTTCTTC
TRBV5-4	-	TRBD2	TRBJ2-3	CASGEREGADTQYF	TGTGCCAGCGGCGAGCGGGAGGGCGCAGATACGCAGTATTTT
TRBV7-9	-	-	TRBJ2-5	CASSLARDQETQYF	TGTGCCAGCAGCTTAGCCCGGGACCAAGAGACCCAGTACTTC
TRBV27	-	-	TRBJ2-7	CASSYFRQDTYEQYF	TGTGCCAGCAGCTATTTTAGACAGGACACCTACGAGCAGTACTTC
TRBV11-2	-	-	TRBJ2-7	CASSTSYEQYF	TGTGCCAGCAGCACCAGCTACGAGCAGTACTTC
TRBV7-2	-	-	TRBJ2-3	CASSSRADTQYF	TGTGCCAGCAGCTCCCGCGCAGATACGCAGTATTTT
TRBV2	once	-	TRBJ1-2	CASSARGTGGYTF	TGTGCCAGCAGTGCTCGGGGTACGGGCGGCTACACCTTC
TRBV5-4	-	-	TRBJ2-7	CASSHDRSEQYF	TGTGCCAGCAGCCACGACAGGAGCGAGCAGTACTTC
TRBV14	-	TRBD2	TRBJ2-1	CASSQAVLAGVRNEQFF	TGTGCCAGCAGCCAAGCTGTGCTAGCGGGAGTTCGGAATGAGCAGTTCTTC
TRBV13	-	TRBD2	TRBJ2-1	CASSSGTSRNEQFF	TGTGCCAGCAGCTCCGGGACTAGTAGAAATGAGCAGTTCTTC
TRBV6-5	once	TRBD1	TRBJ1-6	CASSGTGAYNSPLHF	TGTGCCAGCAGTGGGACAGGGGCTTATAATTCACCCCTCCACTTT
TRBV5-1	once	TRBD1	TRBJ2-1	CASSLGTGGNEQFF	TGCGCCAGCAGCTTGGGGACAGGGGGCAATGAGCAGTTCTTC
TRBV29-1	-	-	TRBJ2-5	CSVVLQGSGAQYF	TGCAGCGTTGTACTCCAGGGGTCCGGGGCCCAGTACTTC
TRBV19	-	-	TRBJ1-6	CASSLPAANSPLHF	TGTGCCAGTAGTCTCCCAGCGGCGAATTCACCCCTCCACTTT
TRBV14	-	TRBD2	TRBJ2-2	CASSYRTSSYPNTGELFF	TGTGCCAGCAGCTACCGGACTAGCAGTTATCCGAACACCGGGGAGCTGTTTTTT
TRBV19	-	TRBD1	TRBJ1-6	CASSENRGTPLHF	TGTGCCAGTAGTGAAAACAGGGGGACACCCCTCCACTTT
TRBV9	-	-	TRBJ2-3	CASSVAAGVDTQYF	TGTGCCAGCAGCGTAGCGGCAGGGGTAGATACGCAGTATTTT
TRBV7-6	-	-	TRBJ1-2	CASSLNADGGYTF	TGTGCCAGCAGCTTAAATGCTGACGGGGGCTACACCTTC
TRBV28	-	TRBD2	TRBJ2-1	CASRPGGTLPSSYNEQFF	TGTGCCAGCCGCCCGGGGGGGACCCTCCCGTCCTCCTACAATGAGCAGTTCTTC
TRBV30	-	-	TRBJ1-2	CASDQRGFVWGYTF	TGTGCTTCAGACCAACGGGGGTTCGTGTGGGGCTACACCTTC
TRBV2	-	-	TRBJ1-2	CASSDNREGYGYTF	TGTGCCAGCAGCGACAACAGGGAGGGGTATGGCTACACCTTC
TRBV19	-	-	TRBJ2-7	CASSPRGSIPYEQYF	TGTGCCAGTAGTCCCCGAGGATCGATACCCTACGAGCAGTACTTC
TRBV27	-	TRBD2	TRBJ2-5	CASSFSGRVGETQYF	TGTGCCAGCAGTTTCTCAGGGAGGGTGGGGGAGACCCAGTACTTC
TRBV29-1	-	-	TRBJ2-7	CSVPSLGGEQYF	TGCAGCGTCCCTTCCTTGGGGGGCGAGCAGTACTTC
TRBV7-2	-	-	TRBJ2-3	CASSLAYRFGDTQYF	TGTGCCAGCAGCTTAGCCTACCGCTTTGGAGATACGCAGTATTTT